The 24 T cell receptor beta chains given below trace back to one sample, sequenced in a study of cytotoxic CD8 clonotypes in ibrutinib-treated CLL. The assay was immunoSEQ multiplex PCR, and TCRdb's table has in-frame clones only and misses some. Of more than 110,000 clones listed, about 80% are singletons. The specimen comprised PBMCs, sampled after 24 months of ibrutinib treatment. Receptors originate from a human donor with chronic lymphocytic leukemia.

This clone was recorded once. The chain recombines TRBV10-3 with TRBJ2-1; D uncertain. The CDR3 is 13 amino acids. V gave up 0 bases and J gave up 7 bases, with 7 bases separating them. The V gene's germline CDR1 is ENHRY and CDR2 SYGVKD. The chain's CDR3 is CAISESYPNEQFF. The CDR3, as DNA: TGTGCCATCAGTGAGTCGTATCCGAATGAGCAGTTCTTC.

The V gene is TRBV11-2, the J gene TRBJ2-7; D gene unclear. The ends were cut back, 5 bases at V and 1 base at J, with 15 bases in the middle. There are 15 residues in the CDR3. Germline CDR1 SGHAT, CDR2 FQNNGV. CDR3 loop: CASSGRLARSYEQYF. CDR3 DNA: TGTGCCAGCAGCGGGCGCCTCGCGCGGTCCTACGAGCAGTACTTC.

The chain has TRBV5-1 and TRBJ2-3; TRBD1 aligns across 10 bases. Trimming cost V 6 bases and J 4 bases; bases outside gene matches: 5. Germline V gene data show CDR1 as SGHRS and CDR2 as YFSETQ. CDR3 length: 14 residues. CDR3 loop: CASNDRGPADTQYF. CDR3 nucleotides: TGCGCCAGCAACGACAGGGGGCCCGCAGATACGCAGTATTTT.

The chain carries TRBV10-3 and TRBJ1-2, with D possibly matching TRBD1 (5 bases). CDR1 is ENHRY and CDR2 is SYGVKD in the germline V gene. CDR3 length equals 16 residues. V lost 5 bases and J lost 4, with 20 bases in between. The CDR3 nucleotides read TGTGCCATCAGTACCACCAAGAGGGGAGCGCGCTATGGCTACACCTTC. It is translated as CAISTTKRGARYGYTF.

This clone was observed a handful of times. This chain connects TRBV19 to TRBJ1-5; no clear D. V was trimmed by 4 bases and J by 3 bases, leaving 16 bases between them. CDR1 is LNHDA and CDR2 is SQIVND in the germline V gene (reference sequence). CDR3 length: 16 amino acids. The CDR3 bases are TGTGCCAGTAGTACCACGACGGCCCCTTCCAATCAGCCCCAGCATTTT. Its protein is CASSTTTAPSNQPQHF.

The J gene is TRBJ2-1, the V gene TRBV5-5; TRBD2 aligns across 16 bases. The germline gives CDR1 SGHKS, CDR2 YYEKEE (reference sequence). The CDR3 totals 17 residues. V dropped 4 bases and J dropped 7; count of bases not matched to a gene: 8. The CDR3 bases are TGTGCCAGCAGCCGGGGACTAGCGGGAGGGGCGCGGAATGAGCAGTTCTTC. This gives the protein CASSRGLAGGARNEQFF.

By sample fraction, this clone is medium-sized. An end of the junction does not agree with germline; a read error may underlie this. This chain joins TRBV15 and TRBJ2-1, with D maybe TRBD2 (5 bases). The length of the CDR3 is 12 residues. In germline, CDR1 is LNHNV, CDR2 YYDKDF (reference sequence). This CDR3 reads CATSRDAGPGVF. CDR3 DNA: TGTGCCACCAGCAGAGATGCGGGCCCTGGGGTCTTC.

The chain combines TRBV28 with TRBJ2-7; D is unresolved. This CDR3 has 13 amino acids. The ends were cut back, 6 bases at V and 3 bases at J, with 12 bases in the middle. The germline CDR1 and CDR2 sequences are MDHEN and SYDVKM. CDR3 protein: CASRQTADYEQYF. The CDR3 DNA reads as TGTGCCAGCAGACAAACCGCGGACTACGAGCAGTACTTC.

Here the CDR3 DNA reads TGTGCCATCAGTGAAGGGATAAAGGAAGCTTTCTTT. Its protein product is CAISEGIKEAFF. The V and J genes are TRBV10-3 and TRBJ1-1; D is unresolved. Trimming took 3 bases from V and 8 from J, leaving 10 bases between them. CDR3 size: 12 residues. Per germline, CDR1 ENHRY and CDR2 SYGVKD.

The genes are TRBV18 and TRBJ2-2; D may be TRBD1 (5 bases). Germline V lookup: CDR1 KGHSH, CDR2 LQKENI. Trimming took 5 bases from V and 1 from J, leaving 11 bases between them. The CDR3 is 15 residues long. Here the CDR3 DNA reads TGTGCCAGCTCAACCCAGACAGAGAACACCGGGGAGCTGTTTTTT. Translation gives CASSTQTENTGELFF.

The genes are TRBV9 and TRBJ1-1; TRBD1 might be the D (5 bases). This CDR3 region has 16 residues. Per the germline V gene, CDR1 is SGDLS and CDR2 is YYNGEE. V was cut by 4 bases and J by 3 bases, with 19 bases left in between. The DNA for the CDR3 is TGTGCCAGCAGCTCCCACCTCCAGGGTGGGGACACTGAAGCTTTCTTT. Its protein is CASSSHLQGGDTEAFF.

The V call is TRBV6-5, the J call TRBJ2-5, with TRBD2 as a possible D gene (6 bases). The germline gives CDR1 MNHEY, CDR2 SVGAGI. V was shortened by 6 bases and J by 1 base, with 9 bases between the two germline ends. The CDR3 covers 13 residues. The CDR3, as DNA: TGTGCCAGCAGCCCGCGGGGCCAAGAGACCCAGTACTTC. Translated, it gives CASSPRGQETQYF.

The rearrangement joins TRBV6-6 to TRBJ2-7; TRBD2 agrees at 11 bases. The ends lost 0 bases at V and 7 bases at J; junction bases unmatched: 5. This CDR3 spans 15 amino acids. CDR1 and CDR2 from the germline V gene are MNHNY and SVGAGI (reference sequence). CDR3 sequence: CASSYSASGGIEQYF. The CDR3 DNA reads as TGTGCCAGCAGTTACTCGGCTAGCGGGGGGATTGAGCAGTACTTC.

This chain uses TRBV7-8 with TRBJ1-1; D gene ambiguous. The CDR3 has 15 amino acids. Trimming stripped 1 base from V and 1 base from J, with 10 bases between. CDR1 is SGHVS, CDR2 FQNEAQ, per germline. CDR3 coding DNA: TGTGCCAGCAGCTTAGGACTCACAGAGAACACTGAAGCTTTCTTT. The encoded protein is CASSLGLTENTEAFF.

The chain joins TRBV5-4 to TRBJ2-2, with D maybe TRBD1 (5 bases). CDR1 is SGHNT, CDR2 YYREEE, per germline (reference sequence). Deletions cut 0 bases from V and 6 bases from J, with 15 bases between. The CDR3 totals 16 residues. CDR3: CASSLAMFGAAGELFF. The CDR3 DNA is TGTGCCAGCAGCTTGGCTATGTTTGGGGCCGCCGGGGAGCTGTTTTTT.

The chain links TRBV9 to TRBJ2-7; 7 bases match TRBD2. The V gene end was trimmed by 4 bases and the J gene end by 6 bases; junction bases not matched to a gene: 13. The CDR3 runs to 15 residues. Germline lookup yields CDR1 SGDLS and CDR2 YYNGEE. The DNA for the CDR3 is TGTGCCAGCAGCCCGGGGGTCACTAGCGCCACCGAGCAGTACTTC. This codes for CASSPGVTSATEQYF.

The rearrangement uses TRBV7-8 and TRBJ1-5; D not certain. Trimming shortened V by 3 bases and J by 7 bases, and 10 bases separated the two germline ends. CDR1 and CDR2 from the germline V gene are SGHVS and FQNEAQ. The CDR3 is 13 amino acids. CDR3 sequence (DNA): TGTGCCAGCAGCTTCAACGGTGCCCAGCCCCAGCATTTT. It specifies CASSFNGAQPQHF.

Ten or more counts support this clone. The rearrangement joins TRBV7-2 to TRBJ1-2, with D perhaps TRBD1 (5 bases). CDR1 is SGHTA, CDR2 FQGNSA, per germline. CDR3 length equals 14 residues. V shed 4 bases and J shed 4 bases, with 13 bases lying between them. DNA of the CDR3: TGTGCCAGCAGCTCCGCAGGGTTCGGCTATGGCTACACCTTC. Translating gives CASSSAGFGYGYTF.

The sample holds many counts of this clone. The chain is built from TRBV5-5 and TRBJ2-7; 8 nucleotides match TRBD2. The CDR3 has 19 amino acids. Germline V CDR1 and CDR2: SGHKS, YYEKEE (reference sequence). J was trimmed by 5 bases and V by 4 bases; bases with no gene match: 23. Here the CDR3 reads CASSPTGGTFERERHEQYF. In nucleotides, the CDR3 is TGTGCCAGCAGCCCAACGGGGGGGACCTTCGAGCGGGAGCGCCACGAGCAGTACTTC.

The chain employs TRBV28 and TRBJ1-1; tentative D call: TRBD1 (5 bases). Looked up from germline, CDR1 is MDHEN and CDR2 is SYDVKM. The CDR3 is made up of 14 amino acids. The V and J ends lost 6 bases and 4 bases respectively, with 15 bases between them. The DNA of the CDR3 is TGTGCCAGCAGCTCCTACGTGGGGGGCACTGAAGCTTTCTTT. Amino acids: CASSSYVGGTEAFF. The full variable domain, rest sourced from reference TRBV28 and TRBJ1-1, is DVKVTQSSRYLVKRTGEKVFLECVQDMDHENMFWYRQDPGLGLRLIYFSYDVKMKEKGDIPEGYSVSREKKERFSLILESASTNQTSMYLCASSSYVGGTEAFFGQGTRLTVV.

The chain is built from TRBV5-1 and TRBJ2-3, with D maybe TRBD2 (6 bases). There are 14 residues in the CDR3. Germline V gene data show CDR1 as SGHRS and CDR2 as YFSETQ. Between the trimmed V and J ends, which lost 6 bases and 2 bases, there was a span of 13 bases. This CDR3 reads CASTSGGDTDTQYF. CDR3 bases: TGCGCCAGCACGTCGGGCGGGGACACAGATACGCAGTATTTT.

Only one count was recorded for this clone. The chain links TRBV5-1 to TRBJ2-5; D ambiguous. The CDR3 has 12 amino acids. V was shortened by 3 bases and J by 1 base, with 4 bases between the two germline ends. Germline V gives CDR1 SGHRS, CDR2 YFSETQ. CDR3 bases: TGCGCCAGCAGCTCGTTCCAAGAGACCCAGTACTTC. Translating gives CASSSFQETQYF.

This clone has a single count. The V and J genes are TRBV5-4 and TRBJ1-2, with D perhaps TRBD1 (5 bases). The V end lost 3 bases, the J end lost 1 base, and 16 bases lay between the germline ends. CDR3 length: 16 residues. Germline CDR1 SGHNT, CDR2 YYREEE (reference sequence). CDR3 protein: CASSSARGEGNYGYTF. The CDR3 nucleotides are TGTGCCAGCAGCTCTGCCCGAGGGGAGGGTAACTATGGCTACACCTTC. The variable domain in full, completed from reference TRBV5-4 and TRBJ1-2, reads ETGVTQSPTHLIKTRGQQVTLRCSSQSGHNTVSWYQQALGQGPQFIFQYYREEENGRGNFPPRFSGLQFPNYSSELNVNALELDDSALYLCASSSARGEGNYGYTFGSGTRLTVV.

V is TRBV19 and J is TRBJ2-5, with 8 nucleotides matching TRBD2. Germline V gene lookup returns CDR1 LNHDA and CDR2 SQIVND (reference sequence). The CDR3 length is 13 residues. Trimming removed 3 bases from V and 5 bases from J; junction bases left unmatched: 2. Here the CDR3 reads CASSIQRGETQYF. CDR3 coding DNA: TGTGCCAGTAGTATCCAGCGGGGGGAGACCCAGTACTTC.